This TCR beta chain was captured in a study of Graves' ophthalmopathy and Graves' hyperthyroidism. The table lists this clonotype with many counts. What it binds is not known. Regarding the study as a whole: Blood also contained most of the expanded thyroid clonotypes above 0.001 frequency.

This CDR3 comprises 15 residues. V shed 2 bases, J shed 5 bases, and the junction held 8 bases outside the gene matches. Looked up from germline, CDR1 is MNHEY and CDR2 is SVGAGI. Other autoimmune diseases, uncontrolled infections, pregnancy or lactation led to the exclusion of patients. The sequenced template was RNA, covering the TCR beta CDR3 region. The first-round RT-PCR employed HTBI primers together with the Qiagen OneStep RT-PCR kit. A multiplex PCR was then performed as the second round. MiXCR, run by TCRdb on the multiplex PCR reads, gives a single entry per CDR3 protein. The sample yields about 220,000 distinct CDR3 sequences, approximately 21% seen once.

Sequencing was done on a sample of peripheral blood. The chain links TRBV6-5 to TRBJ2-7; 8 positions agree with TRBD1. The source of this sequence is a woman in her forties or fifties with Graves' ophthalmopathy. The CDR3 loop is CASSYISGGKDEQYF. As DNA, the CDR3 is TGTGCCAGCAGTTACATATCAGGGGGCAAGGACGAGCAGTACTTC.